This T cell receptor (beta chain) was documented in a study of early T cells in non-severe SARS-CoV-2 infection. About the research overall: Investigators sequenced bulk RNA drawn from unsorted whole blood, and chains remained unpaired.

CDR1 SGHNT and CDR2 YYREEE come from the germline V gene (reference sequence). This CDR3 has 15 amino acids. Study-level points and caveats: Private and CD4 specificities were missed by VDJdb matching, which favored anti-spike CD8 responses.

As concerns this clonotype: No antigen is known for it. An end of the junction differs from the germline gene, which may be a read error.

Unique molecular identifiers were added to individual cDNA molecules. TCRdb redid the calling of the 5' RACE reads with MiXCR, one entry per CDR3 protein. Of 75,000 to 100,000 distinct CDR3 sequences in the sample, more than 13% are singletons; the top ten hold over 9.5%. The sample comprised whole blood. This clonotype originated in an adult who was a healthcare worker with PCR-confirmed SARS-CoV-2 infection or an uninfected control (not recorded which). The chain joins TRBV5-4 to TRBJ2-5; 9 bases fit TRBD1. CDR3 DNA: TGTGCCAGCAGATCCGGGACAGGGCAACAAGGGACCCAGTACTTC. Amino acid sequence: CASRSGTGQQGTQYF.